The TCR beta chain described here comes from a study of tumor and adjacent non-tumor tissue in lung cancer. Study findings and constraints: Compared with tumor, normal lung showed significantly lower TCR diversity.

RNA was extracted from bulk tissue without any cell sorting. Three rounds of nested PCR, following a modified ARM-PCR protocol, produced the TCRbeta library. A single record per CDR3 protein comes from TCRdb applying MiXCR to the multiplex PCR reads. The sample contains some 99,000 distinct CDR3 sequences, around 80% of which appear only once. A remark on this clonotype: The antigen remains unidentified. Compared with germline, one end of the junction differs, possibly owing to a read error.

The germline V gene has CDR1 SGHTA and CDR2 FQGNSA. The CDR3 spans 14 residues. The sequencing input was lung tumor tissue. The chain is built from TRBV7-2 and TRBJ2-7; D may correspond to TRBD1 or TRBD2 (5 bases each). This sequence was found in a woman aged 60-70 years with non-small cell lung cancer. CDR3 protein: CVSNPGTSSYEQYF. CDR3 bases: TGTGTCAGCAACCCCGGGACGAGCTCCTACGAGCAGTACTTC.